Given below is one T cell receptor beta chain in context. Antigen specificity is unknown. Germline V CDR1 and CDR2: SGHTA, FQGNSA. CDR3 length equals 15 residues. This entry comes from a study of post-analysis software for immune sequencing data. Each TCR beta cDNA library carried unique molecular identifiers. MiXCR, run by TCRdb on the PCR reads, gives a single entry per CDR3 protein. The table includes hundreds of thousands of distinct CDR3 sequences, around 50% detected once. Study observations and caveats: Controls had lower frequencies than patients of about 5 TRBV segments, which included TRBV5-6, TRBV5-1 and TRBV20-1.

This chain uses TRBV7-2 with TRBJ2-4; D uncertain. The better agreement between TRBJ2-7 and the DNA end casts doubt on the J call. Material for sequencing was blood. This sequence originates from a girl aged 10-17 years with multiple sclerosis. The CDR3 here is CASSSSRTGTYEQYF. As DNA, the CDR3 is TGTGCCAGCAGCTCGTCCCGGACGGGTACCTACGAGCAGTACTTC.